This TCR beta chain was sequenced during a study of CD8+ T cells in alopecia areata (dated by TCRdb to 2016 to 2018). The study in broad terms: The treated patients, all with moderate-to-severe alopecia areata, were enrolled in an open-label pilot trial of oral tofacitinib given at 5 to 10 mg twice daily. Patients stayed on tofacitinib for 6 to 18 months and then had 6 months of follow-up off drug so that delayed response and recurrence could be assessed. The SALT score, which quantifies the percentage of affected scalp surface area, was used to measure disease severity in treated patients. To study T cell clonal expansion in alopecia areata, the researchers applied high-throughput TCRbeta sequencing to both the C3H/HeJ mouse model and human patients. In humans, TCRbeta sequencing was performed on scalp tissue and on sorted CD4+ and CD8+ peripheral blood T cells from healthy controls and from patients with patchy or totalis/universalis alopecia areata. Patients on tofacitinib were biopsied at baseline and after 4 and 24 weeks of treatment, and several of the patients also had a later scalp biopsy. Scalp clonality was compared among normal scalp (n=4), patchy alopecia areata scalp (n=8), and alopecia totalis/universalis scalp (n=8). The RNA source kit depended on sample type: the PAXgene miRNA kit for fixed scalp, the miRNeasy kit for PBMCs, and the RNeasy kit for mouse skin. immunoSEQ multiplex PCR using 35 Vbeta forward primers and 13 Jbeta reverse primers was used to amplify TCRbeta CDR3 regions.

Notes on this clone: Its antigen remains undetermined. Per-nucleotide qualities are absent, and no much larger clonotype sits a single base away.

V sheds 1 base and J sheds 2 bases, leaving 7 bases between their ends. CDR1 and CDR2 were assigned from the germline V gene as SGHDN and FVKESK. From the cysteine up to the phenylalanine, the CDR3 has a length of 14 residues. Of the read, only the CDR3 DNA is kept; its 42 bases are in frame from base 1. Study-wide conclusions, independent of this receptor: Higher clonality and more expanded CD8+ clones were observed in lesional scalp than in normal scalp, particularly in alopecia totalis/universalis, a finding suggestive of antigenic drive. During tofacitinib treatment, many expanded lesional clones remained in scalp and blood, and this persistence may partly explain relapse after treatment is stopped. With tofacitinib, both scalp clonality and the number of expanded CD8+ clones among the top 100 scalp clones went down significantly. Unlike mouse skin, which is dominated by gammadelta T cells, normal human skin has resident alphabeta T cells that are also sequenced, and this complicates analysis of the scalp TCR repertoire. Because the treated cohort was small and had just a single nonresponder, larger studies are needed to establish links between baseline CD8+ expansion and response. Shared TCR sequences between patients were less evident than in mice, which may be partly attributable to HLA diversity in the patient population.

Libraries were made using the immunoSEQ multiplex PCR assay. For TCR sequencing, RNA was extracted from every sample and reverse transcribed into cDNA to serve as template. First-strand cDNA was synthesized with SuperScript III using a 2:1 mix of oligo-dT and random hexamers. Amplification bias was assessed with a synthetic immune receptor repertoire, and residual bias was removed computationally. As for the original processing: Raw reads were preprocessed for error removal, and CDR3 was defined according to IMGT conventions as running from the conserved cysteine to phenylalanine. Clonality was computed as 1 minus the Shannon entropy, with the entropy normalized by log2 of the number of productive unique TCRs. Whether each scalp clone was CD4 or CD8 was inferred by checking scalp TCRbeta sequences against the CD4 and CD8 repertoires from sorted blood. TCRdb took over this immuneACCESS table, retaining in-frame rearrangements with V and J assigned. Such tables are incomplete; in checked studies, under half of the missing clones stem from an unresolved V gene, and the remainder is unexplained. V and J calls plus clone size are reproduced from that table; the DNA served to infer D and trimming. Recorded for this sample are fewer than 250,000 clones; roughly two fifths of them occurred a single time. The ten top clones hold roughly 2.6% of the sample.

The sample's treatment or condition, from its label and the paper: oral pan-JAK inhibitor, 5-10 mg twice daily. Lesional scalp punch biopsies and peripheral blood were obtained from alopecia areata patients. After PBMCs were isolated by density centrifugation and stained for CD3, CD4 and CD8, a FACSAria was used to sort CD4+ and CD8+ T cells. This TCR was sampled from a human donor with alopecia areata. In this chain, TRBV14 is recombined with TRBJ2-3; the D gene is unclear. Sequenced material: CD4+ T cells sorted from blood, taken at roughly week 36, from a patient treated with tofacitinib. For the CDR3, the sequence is CASSQVRATDTQYF. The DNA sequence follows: TGTGCCAGCAGCCAAGTCAGAGCCACAGATACGCAGTATTTT.